Presented here are 3 T cell receptor beta chains from one specimen sequenced in a study of blood T cell repertoires in COVID-19. Some clones are missing from TCRdb's copy, which holds only in-frame ones; the method was immunoSEQ multiplex PCR. The repertoire holds roughly 220,000 clones, with around 84% as singletons. The sample comprised peripheral blood. All receptors come from a man younger than 45 with active or convalescent COVID-19.

The genes are TRBV6-2 or TRBV6-3 and TRBJ1-5; no firm D call. In germline, CDR1 is MNHEY, CDR2 SVGEGT. CDR3 size: 13 residues. Trimming left V 4 bases short and J 2 bases short, with 6 bases between. Written as DNA, the CDR3 is TGTGCCAGCAGTTCGAGGGGCAATCAGCCCCAGCATTTT. This encodes CASSSRGNQPQHF.

CDR3 sequence: CASSLGASGRRGETQYF. DNA for the CDR3: TGCGCCAGCAGCTTGGGGGCTAGCGGGCGACGAGGAGAGACCCAGTACTTC. This rearrangement joins TRBV5-1 to TRBJ2-5, with 8 bases matching TRBD2. This CDR3 is built from 17 residues. V lost 0 bases to trimming and J lost 4 bases; unmatched junction nucleotides: 11. Germline V lookup: CDR1 SGHRS, CDR2 YFSETQ.

This sequence joins TRBV4-3 and TRBJ2-5, with D maybe TRBD1 (6 bases). The V gene lost 0 bases and the J gene lost 1 base, with 9 bases spanning the gap. The CDR3 totals 15 residues. The germline V gene encodes CDR1 LGHNA and CDR2 YSLEER. CDR3 sequence (DNA): TGCGCCAGCAGCCAAGACGGGACACCCCAAGAGACCCAGTACTTC. Translating it yields CASSQDGTPQETQYF.